This T cell receptor (beta chain) emerged from a study of blood T cells in healthy people across ages. It was with a sample-barcoded 5' primer and a J-beta primer mix that a second PCR of roughly 7 to 12 cycles was run. Using its own MiXCR run on the 5' RACE reads, TCRdb lists one record per CDR3 protein. The sample gives fewer than 2 million distinct CDR3 sequences, roughly two fifths of which show up once; approximately 22% is in the top ten. A word on this clonotype: Its antigen is undetermined. The junction and the germline gene differ at one end; a read error may be behind it.

In each sample, at least 6 million PBMCs were isolated. Study-wide findings and caveats: With donor CMV status unknown, expanded clonotype changes were possibly confounded.

Germline CDR1 LGHNA, CDR2 YSLEER. The length of the CDR3 is 16 residues. The source of this sequence is a human donor in good health. This rearrangement joins TRBV4-3 to TRBJ2-7; a possible D gene is TRBD1 (6 bases). The sample was blood. The CDR3, as DNA: TGCGCCAGCAGCCAAGAGGCAGGGGCCAGCTCCTGCGAGCAGTACTTC. Encoded protein: CASSQEAGASSCEQYF.